This T cell receptor (beta chain) was identified in a study of blood T cell repertoires in COVID-19. V was shortened by 9 bases and J by 0 bases, with 12 bases between the two germline ends. The CDR3 totals 15 residues. The germline V gene encodes CDR1 SNHLY and CDR2 FYNNEI. Per the original data handling: Estimation of nucleated cell counts was performed using reference gene primer amplification. The repertoire was sequenced with immunoSEQ multiplex PCR; TCRdb's copy has only in-frame clones and lacks some. Clone size and the V and J calls come from that table; the DNA yielded D and trimming. The sample shows 150,000 to 200,000 clones, about 83% of them seen only once.

The chain links TRBV2 to TRBJ1-6; D uncertain. The receptor's source is a woman aged 70-85 years with COVID-19, enrolled during active disease. The sequenced sample consisted of peripheral blood. The CDR3 DNA sequence: TGTGCCAGGAGATCCGAGAGCTCCTATAATTCACCCCTCCACTTT. This gives the protein CARRSESSYNSPLHF.